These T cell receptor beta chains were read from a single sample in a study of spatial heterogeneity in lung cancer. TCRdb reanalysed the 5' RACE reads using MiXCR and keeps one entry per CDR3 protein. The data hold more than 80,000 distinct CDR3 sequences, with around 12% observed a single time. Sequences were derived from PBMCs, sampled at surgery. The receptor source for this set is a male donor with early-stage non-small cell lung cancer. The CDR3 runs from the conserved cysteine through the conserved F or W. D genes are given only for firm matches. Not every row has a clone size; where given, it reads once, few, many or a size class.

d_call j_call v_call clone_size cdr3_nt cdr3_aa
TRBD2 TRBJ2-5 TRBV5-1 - TGCGCCAGCAGCTTGTGGACTAGCGGAGGCCAGGAGACCCAGTACTTC CASSLWTSGGQETQYF
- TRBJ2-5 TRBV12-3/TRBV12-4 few TGTGCCAGCAGTGACAGGTCCGTCCAAGAGACCCAGTACTTC CASSDRSVQETQYF
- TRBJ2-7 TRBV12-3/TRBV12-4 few TGTGCCAGCAGCCAGACAGGCTACGAGCAGTACTTC CASSQTGYEQYF
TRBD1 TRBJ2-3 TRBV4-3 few TGCGCCAGCAGCCAGCGCACAGGGGGTTTCACAGATACGCAGTATTTT CASSQRTGGFTDTQYF
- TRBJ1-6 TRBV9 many TGTGCCAGCAGCCCGACAGTGAGCTCCTATAATTCACCCCTCCACTTT CASSPTVSSYNSPLHF
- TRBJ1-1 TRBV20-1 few TGCAGTGCTAGAGATCAGTGGGGCCCGAACACTGAAGCTTTCTTT CSARDQWGPNTEAFF
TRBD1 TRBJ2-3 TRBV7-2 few TGTGCCAGCAGCTTAGGGACAGGGTCAGATACGCAGTATTTT CASSLGTGSDTQYF
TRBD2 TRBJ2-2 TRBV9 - TGTGCCAGCAGCGCGGGACTAGCGCCCGGATCCGGGGAGCTGTTTTTT CASSAGLAPGSGELFF
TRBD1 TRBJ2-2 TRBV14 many TGTGCCAGCAGCCCAACAGGGGGCTTTACCGGGGAGCTGTTTTTT CASSPTGGFTGELFF
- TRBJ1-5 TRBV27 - TGTGCCAGCAGACAGACGACAGATTATAGCAATCAGCCCCAGCATTTT CASRQTTDYSNQPQHF
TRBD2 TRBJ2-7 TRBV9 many TGTGCCAGCAGCGTAGGTGCGGGAGTCGCCTACGAGCAGTACTTC CASSVGAGVAYEQYF
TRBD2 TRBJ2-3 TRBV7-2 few TGTGCCAGCAGCTTAGTCGGAGTGGGGACTAGCGGACGGCCGCAGTATTTT CASSLVGVGTSGRPQYF
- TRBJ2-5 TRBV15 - TGTGCCACCAGCGCGGACGGAATCCAAGAGACCCAGTACTTC CATSADGIQETQYF
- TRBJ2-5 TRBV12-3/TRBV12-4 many TGTGCCAGCAGCCCCGGGGGCCTCCGGGAGACCCAGTACTTC CASSPGGLRETQYF
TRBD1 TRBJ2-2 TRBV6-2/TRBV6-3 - TGTGCCAGCAGGAAACCAGGGGGAACCGGGGAGCTGTTTTTT CASRKPGGTGELFF
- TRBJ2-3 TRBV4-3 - TGCGCCAGCAGCCAAGATCTCAGGGAAAGAGATACGCAGTATTTT CASSQDLRERDTQYF
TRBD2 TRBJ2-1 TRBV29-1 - TGCAGCGTTGGGACTAGCGGGGGCTATGAGCAGTTCTTC CSVGTSGGYEQFF
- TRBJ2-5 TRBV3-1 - TGTGCCAGCAGCCCCGGACTCGTCCCGACCCAGAACTTC CASSPGLVPTQNF
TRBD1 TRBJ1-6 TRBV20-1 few TGCAGTGCTAGGGACAGGGGGCATAATTCACCCCTCCACTTT CSARDRGHNSPLHF
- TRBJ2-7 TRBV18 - TGTGCCAGCGCCTCCGGGACGTCGACCTACGAGCAGTACTTC CASASGTSTYEQYF
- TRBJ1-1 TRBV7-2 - TGTGCCAGCAGCTTAATGGGGCCCTCCACTGAAGCTTTCTTT CASSLMGPSTEAFF
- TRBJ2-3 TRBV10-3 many TGTGCCATCAGGCCGGGACTGAACACAGATACGCAGTATTTT CAIRPGLNTDTQYF
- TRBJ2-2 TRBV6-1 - TGTGCCAGCAGTGTACAAAGCCAACTAGGATCGAACACCGGGGAGCTGTTTTTT CASSVQSQLGSNTGELFF
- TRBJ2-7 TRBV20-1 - TGCAGTGCTTTACAGGGTCCTTACGAGCAGTACTTC CSALQGPYEQYF
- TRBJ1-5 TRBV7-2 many TGTGCCAGCAGCTTAGGGGATGGACAGCCCCAGCATTTT CASSLGDGQPQHF
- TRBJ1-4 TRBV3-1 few TGTGCCAGCAGCCATGCGGGGTCTAATGAAAAACTGTTTTTT CASSHAGSNEKLFF
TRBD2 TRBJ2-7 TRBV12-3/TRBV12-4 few TGTGCCAGCAGTTTGGGACTAGCGTGGTACGAGCAGTACTTC CASSLGLAWYEQYF
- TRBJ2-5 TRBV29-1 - TGCAGCGTGGCGGTTGGGGCCCAAGAGACCCAGTACTTC CSVAVGAQETQYF
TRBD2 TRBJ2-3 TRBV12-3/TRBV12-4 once TGTGCCAGCGCAAGAACGGCGAGCGGGAGAAAGGATACGCAGTATTTT CASARTASGRKDTQYF
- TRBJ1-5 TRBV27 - TGTGCCAGCAGTTTTAGTCGGGATACTTATAGCAATCAGCCCCAGCATTTT CASSFSRDTYSNQPQHF
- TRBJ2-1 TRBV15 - TGTGCCACCAGCTGGATGGGCTACAATGAGCAGTTCTTC CATSWMGYNEQFF
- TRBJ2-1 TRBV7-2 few TGTGCCAGCAGCTTAGCGCCCGGGGACTCCTACAATGAGCAGTTCTTC CASSLAPGDSYNEQFF
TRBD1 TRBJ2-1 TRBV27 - TGTGCCAGCAGTTTAGGGGACAGGCCCTACAATGAGCAGTTCTTC CASSLGDRPYNEQFF
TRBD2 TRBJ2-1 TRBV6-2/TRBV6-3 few TGTGCCAGCAGGGAACTAGCGGGAGGGGAGCAGTTCTTC CASRELAGGEQFF
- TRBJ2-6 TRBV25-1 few TGTGCCACGGGGGCCAACGTCCTGACTTTC CATGANVLTF
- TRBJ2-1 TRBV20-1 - TGCAGTGCTAGAAATATCCGGGACTCGACCAATGAGCAGTTCTTC CSARNIRDSTNEQFF